The clone carrying this T cell receptor (beta chain) appeared many times. The authors sequenced patients whose flow cytometry had shown CD8+CD57+ cell expansion. Every patient was diagnosed with severe acquired aplastic anemia. Patients were treatment-naive when blood was sampled. This record comes from a study of CD8+CD57+ T cells in acquired aplastic anemia. Both TCR beta VDJ combination and CDR3 sequence profiling were carried out. Genomic DNA was the template for this profiling. TCRdb reprocessed the reads via MiXCR and lists one record per CDR3 protein. There are approximately 250,000 distinct CDR3 sequences in the sample; approximately 80% occur only once, and 40% to 50% lies in the top ten. This CDR3 contains 16 residues. Trimming took 2 bases from V and 3 from J, leaving 11 bases between them. CDR1 and CDR2 (germline): MNHEY, SVGEGT.

This rearrangement joins TRBV6-2 or TRBV6-3 to TRBJ1-6; D not certain. The sequenced sample consisted of sorted CD4+, CD8+, or CD8+CD57+ T cells (not recorded which) from PBMCs. The origin of this receptor is a human donor with aplastic anemia. In nucleotides, the CDR3 is TGTGCCAGCAGTTACCGGGGAGTCGGCTATAATTCACCCCTCCACTTT. This encodes CASSYRGVGYNSPLHF.